This TCR beta chain stems from a study of human T cells and chemical hapten exposure. Whole-study findings and limits: PT1 expanded TCR numbers rose with patch test score. Because they had alopecia, donors may respond immunologically unlike healthy people.

About this clonotype itself: Its specificity is not known.

Original analysis: The median was roughly 91,000 TCRs per sample, ranging roughly 20,000 to 750,000. One entry per CDR3 protein, called by TCRdb with MiXCR from the RACE reads. These V and J calls derive from TCRdb rather than the authors' analysis. The sample gives around 99,000 distinct CDR3 sequences, 9.5% to 15% of which show up once; approximately 2.1% is in the top ten. Documented time point: patch test 1, 2 weeks after DPC sensitization. Sample treatment: therapeutic diphenylcyclopropenone sensitization with weekly scalp DPC. The receptor was derived from a woman aged 40 to 55 with alopecia areata. Some clones in this sample may be carry-over from other donors' samples. Material: whole blood, obtained in connection with sensitization to the hapten diphenylcyclopropenone (DPC).

CDR3 bases: TGTGCCAGCAGCCGGGGCCGATCCCAAGGAGGCGGGACCGGGGAGCTGTTTTTT. Protein sequence: CASSRGRSQGGGTGELFF. This chain joins TRBV5-4 and TRBJ2-2, with D possibly being TRBD1 or TRBD2 (5 bases each). The ends were cut back, 4 bases at V and 5 bases at J, with 24 bases in the middle. CDR1 is SGHNT and CDR2 is YYREEE in the germline V gene (reference sequence). CDR3 length: 18 residues.